This entry features one T cell receptor beta chain sequence. This clonotype turned up a few times. What this receptor recognizes is not known. Base qualities are not provided; no much larger clone lies one nucleotide away. The data originate from a study of early T cells in non-severe SARS-CoV-2 infection (dated by TCRdb to about 2021). Turning to the overall study: Because TCR sequencing relied on bulk RNA taken from unsorted whole blood, pairing of alpha and beta chains was not possible. What the work shows at the level of the full study, not this receptor alone: Matching against VDJdb was skewed toward anti-spike CD8 responses, likely underestimated virus-specific expansions, and missed private and CD4 specificities.

The germline ends are 7 bases apart after V is trimmed by 4 bases and J by 1 base. The CDR1 and CDR2 encoded by the germline V gene (reference sequence) are LNHDA and SQIVND. The CDR3, from cysteine to phenylalanine, totals 14 residues. Here the CDR3 DNA is all that survives: 42 bases in frame from base 1. Library method: 5' RACE. TCRdb lists the instrument as NextSeq 500. Unique molecular identifiers were attached to individual cDNA molecules in the TCR library protocol so that sequencing error and PCR bias could be corrected. Both TCR alpha and beta chains were sequenced, and tight co-correlation was observed between alpha and beta sequence abundances in each sample. As for the original processing: Decombinator V4 was used to annotate the V gene, J gene and CDR3 of the TCR sequences. TCRs were defined as expanded if a significant change between any two time points was detected under a Poisson model with p below 0.0001. TCR abundances were normalised to the total number of TCRs sequenced per sample and expressed as counts per million. MAIT TCRs were defined by TRAV1-2 paired with TRAJ12, TRAJ20 or TRAJ33, and iNKT TCRs by TRAV10 paired with TRAJ18. VDJdb, accessed on 1 November 2021, was searched for TCRs annotated for CMV, EBV and SARS-CoV-2, and TCRs annotated for more than one antigen were excluded. Using fastp trimming at Q25 and MiXCR clonotype assembly, TCRdb reanalyzed the public sequencing data and kept in-frame beta chains. A single entry per CDR3 protein holds the most common genes and DNA from its merged rows. V and J calls and clone size were set by TCRdb, not the authors. The sample table holds roughly 50,000 distinct CDR3 sequences, of which around 8% were seen once. In total, the top ten clones hold 8.5% to 10% of the sample.

This was a case-control study nested in a cohort of healthcare workers in London, UK, who had nasopharyngeal swab PCR tests and blood samples taken every week. Healthcare workers were recruited between 23 and 31 March 2020, during the week of the UK lockdown, and were followed weekly for up to roughly 15 weeks. The chain couples TRBV19 to TRBJ2-2, with the D gene uncertain. Sequencing input: whole blood. The clonotype comes from an adult who was a healthcare worker with PCR-confirmed SARS-CoV-2 infection or an uninfected control (not recorded which). The DNA sequence is as follows: TGTGCCAGTAGTAGGCTGCAGAACACCGGGGAGCTGTTTTTT. This yields the protein CASSRLQNTGELFF.